These 7 T cell receptor beta chains were sequenced from one sample in a study of metastatic and nonmetastatic thyroid tumors. Thyroid surgery was performed in patients who had received no treatment beforehand. With MiXCR, TCRdb reprocessed the PCR reads. The repertoire holds roughly 50,000 clones, with approximately 20% as singletons. The sample consisted of blood. Receptors were obtained from a male donor with papillary thyroid cancer or a benign thyroid nodule (not recorded which). Some clones in this sample may be carry-over from other donors' samples.

There are many counts of this clone. The J gene is TRBJ1-3, the V gene TRBV18, with 7 bases lining up with TRBD1. CDR3 length: 17 residues. Per germline, CDR1 KGHSH and CDR2 LQKENI. After removal of 0 bases from V and 0 bases from J, the junction contained 5 bases not matched to a gene. The CDR3 DNA is TGTGCCAGCTCACCACCGTCCGGGACAGCCTCTGGAAACACCATATATTTT. It yields the protein CASSPPSGTASGNTIYF.

This sequence joins TRBV7-9 and TRBJ2-2; tentatively, D is TRBD1 (6 bases). The V and J ends lost 3 bases and 6 bases respectively, with 8 bases between them. The CDR3 sequence is 13 residues long. Germline values: CDR1 SEHNR, CDR2 FQNEAQ (reference sequence). CDR3 residues: CASSFYRAGELFF. The CDR3 DNA reads as TGTGCCAGCAGCTTCTACAGGGCCGGGGAGCTGTTTTTT.

V gene TRBV28 combines with J gene TRBJ1-6; possibly TRBD1 for D (6 bases). The CDR3 spans 15 residues. The germline gives CDR1 MDHEN, CDR2 SYDVKM. V was trimmed by 6 bases and J by 16 bases, leaving 25 bases between them. The CDR3 DNA reads TGTGCCAGCAGCCACATGAGGGGGGTGATGCGGACACTCCACTTT. Translated: CASSHMRGVMRTLHF. Full variable domain (outside the CDR3, taken from reference TRBV28 and TRBJ1-6): DVKVTQSSRYLVKRTGEKVFLECVQDMDHENMFWYRQDPGLGLRLIYFSYDVKMKEKGDIPEGYSVSREKKERFSLILESASTNQTSMYLCASSHMRGVMRTLHFGNGTRLTVT.

This clone is medium-sized. The chain combines TRBV6-4 with TRBJ2-2; 10 bases map to TRBD1. Germline-derived CDR1 and CDR2 are MRHNA and SNTAGT. Trimming cost V 3 bases and J 3 bases; bases outside gene matches: 1. CDR3 length: 15 amino acids. The CDR3 region has the DNA TGTGCCAGCAGTGAGGGGACAGGGGACACCGGGGAGCTGTTTTTT. Its protein is CASSEGTGDTGELFF.

This clone appeared many times. The J gene is TRBJ1-4, the V gene TRBV3-1; no reliable D call. Looked up from germline, CDR1 is LGHDT and CDR2 is YNNKEL (reference sequence). The CDR3 loop spans 13 amino acids. Trimming took off 1 base at V and 10 bases at J, with 10 bases between the two ends. In DNA, the CDR3 is TGTGCCAGCAGCCAAGCGAGAGGTGGAAAACTGTTTTTT. Encoded protein: CASSQARGGKLFF.

This chain links TRBV27 with TRBJ2-5; either TRBD1 or TRBD2 may supply D (5 bases each). CDR1 and CDR2 from the germline V gene are MNHEY and SMNVEV (reference sequence). V was pared by 5 bases and J by 9 bases, with 16 bases between. The CDR3 covers 13 residues. The DNA of the CDR3 is TGTGCCAGCAGTCCACGGGACCGCCGGGCCCAGTACTTC. It is translated as CASSPRDRRAQYF.

The rearrangement joins TRBV12-3 or TRBV12-4 to TRBJ2-3; D uncertain. The V end was cut by 3 bases, the J end by 3 bases, with 10 bases between. The CDR3 spans 14 residues. The CDR3 loop reads CASSLGTGTDTQYF. The DNA of the CDR3 is TGTGCCAGCAGTTTGGGTACTGGGACAGATACGCAGTATTTT.